The entry that follows covers one TCR beta chain sequence. One end of the junction fails to match germline, which may point to a read error. The data were obtained in a study of shared clonotypes between healthy human individuals. CDR3 length: 13 residues. Germline V CDR1 and CDR2: SGHRS, YFSETQ. Every one of the donors was a Caucasian adult that lived in Nashville, Tennessee. The data were produced by immunoSEQ multiplex PCR, yet TCRdb's version contains in-frame clones alone and is incomplete. The sample consists of fewer than 600,000 clones, roughly 79% of them appearing once. The source of this sequence is a woman aged 40 to 49 in good health. Some clones in this sample may be carry-over from other donors' samples. Source material: PBMCs. This chain links TRBV5-1 with TRBJ2-7, with TRBD1 matching 7 bases. The CDR3 region has the DNA TGCGCCAGCAGTTTGGACAGGCTCAGAGAGCAGTACTTC. Its protein product is CASSLDRLREQYF.